This TCR beta chain came from a study of graft-versus-host responses after intestinal transplantation. Study results and limitations: Investigators detected GvH clones in recipient marrow, with some emerging earlier in ileum or blood.

A note on this clone: Its specificity is unknown.

The CDR3 is made up of 14 amino acids. Germline lookup yields CDR1 SGDLS and CDR2 YYNGEE. V lost 0 bases and J lost 3, with 10 bases in between. Measured with immunoSEQ multiplex PCR; TCRdb has only the in-frame clones, and not every one. The sample shows 85,000 to 95,000 clones, under 95% of them seen only once. The V call is TRBV9, the J call TRBJ2-7; D may be TRBD2 (6 bases). The sample in question was unstimulated CD8+ T cells sorted from spleen or lymph node cells, obtained before intestinal transplant. The origin of this receptor is a human donor who received an intestinal transplant. CDR3 sequence (DNA): TGTGCCAGCAGCGTAGATCCGGGGGACTACGAGCAGTACTTC. Translating gives CASSVDPGDYEQYF.